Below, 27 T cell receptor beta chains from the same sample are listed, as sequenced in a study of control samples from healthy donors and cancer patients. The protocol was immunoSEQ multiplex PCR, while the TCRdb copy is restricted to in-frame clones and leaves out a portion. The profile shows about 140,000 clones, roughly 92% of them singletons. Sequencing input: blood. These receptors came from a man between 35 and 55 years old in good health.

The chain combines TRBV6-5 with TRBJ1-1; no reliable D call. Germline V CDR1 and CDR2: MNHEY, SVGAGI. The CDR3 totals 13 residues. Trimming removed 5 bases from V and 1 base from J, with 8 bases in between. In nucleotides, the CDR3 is TGTGCCAGCAGTAGAAGCCGGAACACTGAAGCTTTCTTT. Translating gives CASSRSRNTEAFF.

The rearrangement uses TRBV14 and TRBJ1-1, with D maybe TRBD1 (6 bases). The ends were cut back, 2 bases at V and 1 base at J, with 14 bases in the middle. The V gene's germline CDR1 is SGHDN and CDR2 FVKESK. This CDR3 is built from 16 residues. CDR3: CASSQKTRTENTEAFF. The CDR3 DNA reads TGTGCCAGCAGCCAAAAAACCAGGACAGAGAACACTGAAGCTTTCTTT.

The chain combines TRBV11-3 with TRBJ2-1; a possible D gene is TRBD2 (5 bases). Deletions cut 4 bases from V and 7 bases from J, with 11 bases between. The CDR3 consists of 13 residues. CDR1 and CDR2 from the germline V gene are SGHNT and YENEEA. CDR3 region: CASSYGVGNEQFF. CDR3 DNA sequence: TGTGCCAGCAGCTACGGGGTTGGGAATGAGCAGTTCTTC.

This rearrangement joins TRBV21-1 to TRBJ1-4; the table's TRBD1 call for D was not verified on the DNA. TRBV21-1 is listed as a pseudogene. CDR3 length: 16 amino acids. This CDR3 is CASSKDKGRGDEKLFF. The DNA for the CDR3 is TGTGCCAGCAGCAAAGACAAGGGCAGGGGGGATGAAAAACTGTTTTTT.

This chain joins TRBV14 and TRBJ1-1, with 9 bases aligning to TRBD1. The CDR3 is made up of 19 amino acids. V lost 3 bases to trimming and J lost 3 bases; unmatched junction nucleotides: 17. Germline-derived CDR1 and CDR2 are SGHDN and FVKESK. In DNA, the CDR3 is TGTGCCAGCAGCCACATGACAGGGGGTTTTCGGATTGGGGACACTGAAGCTTTCTTT. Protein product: CASSHMTGGFRIGDTEAFF.

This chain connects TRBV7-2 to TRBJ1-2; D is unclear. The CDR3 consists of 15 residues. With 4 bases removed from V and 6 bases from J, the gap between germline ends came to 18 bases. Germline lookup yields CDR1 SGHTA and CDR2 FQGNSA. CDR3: CASSSRGLEVDGYTF. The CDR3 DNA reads TGTGCCAGCAGCTCCCGAGGGTTAGAGGTCGATGGCTACACCTTC.

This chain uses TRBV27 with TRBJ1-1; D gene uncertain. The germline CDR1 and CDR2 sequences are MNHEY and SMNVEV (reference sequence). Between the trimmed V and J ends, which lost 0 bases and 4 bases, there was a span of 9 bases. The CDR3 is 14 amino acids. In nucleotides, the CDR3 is TGTGCCAGCAGTTTATCCTTGATAGGCACTGAAGCTTTCTTT. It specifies CASSLSLIGTEAFF.

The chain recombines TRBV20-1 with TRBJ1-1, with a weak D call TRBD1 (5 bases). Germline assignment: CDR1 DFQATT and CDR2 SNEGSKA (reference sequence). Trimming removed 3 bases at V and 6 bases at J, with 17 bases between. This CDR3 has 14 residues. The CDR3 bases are TGCAGTGCTAGTCGGAGAGACAGTCTCGCTGAAGCTTTCTTT. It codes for CSASRRDSLAEAFF.

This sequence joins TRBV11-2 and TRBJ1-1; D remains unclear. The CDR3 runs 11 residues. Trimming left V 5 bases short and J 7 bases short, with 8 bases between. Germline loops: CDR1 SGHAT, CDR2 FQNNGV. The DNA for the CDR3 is TGTGCCAGCAGCCTCCTCTATGAAGCTTTCTTT. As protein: CASSLLYEAFF.

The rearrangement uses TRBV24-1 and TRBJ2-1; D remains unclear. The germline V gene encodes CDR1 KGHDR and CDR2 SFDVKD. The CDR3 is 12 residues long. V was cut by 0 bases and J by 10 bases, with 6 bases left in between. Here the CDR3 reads CATSDLPGEQFF. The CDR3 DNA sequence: TGTGCCACCAGTGATTTGCCCGGGGAGCAGTTCTTC.

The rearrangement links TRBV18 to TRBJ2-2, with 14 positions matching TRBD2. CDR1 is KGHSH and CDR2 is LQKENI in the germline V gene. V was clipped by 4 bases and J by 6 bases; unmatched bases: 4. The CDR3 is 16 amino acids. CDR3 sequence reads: CASSRGLAGASGELFF. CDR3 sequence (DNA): TGTGCCAGCTCACGGGGACTAGCGGGAGCCTCCGGGGAGCTGTTTTTT.

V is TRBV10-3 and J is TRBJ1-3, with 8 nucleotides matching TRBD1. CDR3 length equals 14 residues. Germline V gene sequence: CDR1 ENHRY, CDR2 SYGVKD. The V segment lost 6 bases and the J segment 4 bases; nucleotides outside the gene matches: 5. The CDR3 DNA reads TGTGCCATCAGCCGGGGACAGGAAGGAAACACCATATATTTT. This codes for CAISRGQEGNTIYF.

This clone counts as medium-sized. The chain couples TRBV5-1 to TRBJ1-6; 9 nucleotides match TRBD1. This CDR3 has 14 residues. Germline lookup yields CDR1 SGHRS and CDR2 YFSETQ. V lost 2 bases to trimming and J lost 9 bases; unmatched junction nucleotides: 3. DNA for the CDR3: TGCGCCAGCAGCTTCGGGACAGGGAGTTCACCCCTCCACTTT. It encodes CASSFGTGSSPLHF.

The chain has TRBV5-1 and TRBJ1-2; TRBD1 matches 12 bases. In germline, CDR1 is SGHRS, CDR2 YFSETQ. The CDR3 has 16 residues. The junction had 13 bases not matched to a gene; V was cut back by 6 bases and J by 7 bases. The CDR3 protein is CASKSSRDRGQSGYTF. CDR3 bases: TGCGCCAGCAAATCGTCCCGGGACAGGGGGCAAAGTGGCTACACCTTC.

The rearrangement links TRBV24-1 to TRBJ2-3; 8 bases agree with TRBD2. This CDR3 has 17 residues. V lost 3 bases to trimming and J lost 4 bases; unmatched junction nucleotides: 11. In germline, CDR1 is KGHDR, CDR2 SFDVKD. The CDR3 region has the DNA TGTGCCACCAGTGATACAACTAGCGGTGGGGGGGCAGATACGCAGTATTTT. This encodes CATSDTTSGGGADTQYF.

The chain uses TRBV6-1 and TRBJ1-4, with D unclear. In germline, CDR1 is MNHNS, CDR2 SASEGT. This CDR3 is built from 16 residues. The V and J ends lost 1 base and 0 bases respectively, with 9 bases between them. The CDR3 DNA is TGTGCCAGCAGTGAAGAAACGGTTGCAACTAATGAAAAACTGTTTTTT. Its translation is CASSEETVATNEKLFF.

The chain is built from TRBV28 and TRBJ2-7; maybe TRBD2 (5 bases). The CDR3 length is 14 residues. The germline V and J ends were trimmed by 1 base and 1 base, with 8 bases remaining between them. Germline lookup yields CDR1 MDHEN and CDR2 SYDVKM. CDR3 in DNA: TGTGCCAGCAGTTTATCAGCGGAGTCCTACGAGCAGTACTTC. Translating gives CASSLSAESYEQYF. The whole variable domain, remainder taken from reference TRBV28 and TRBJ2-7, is DVKVTQSSRYLVKRTGEKVFLECVQDMDHENMFWYRQDPGLGLRLIYFSYDVKMKEKGDIPEGYSVSREKKERFSLILESASTNQTSMYLCASSLSAESYEQYFGPGTRLTVT.

CDR3 sequence (DNA): TGTGCCATCAAAGGACAGATGGCTGAAGCTTTCTTT. It is translated as CAIKGQMAEAFF. The chain employs TRBV10-3 and TRBJ1-1; tentatively, D is TRBD1 (6 bases). The germline V gene encodes CDR1 ENHRY and CDR2 SYGVKD. This CDR3 spans 12 amino acids. Deletions cut 7 bases from V and 6 bases from J, with 12 bases between.

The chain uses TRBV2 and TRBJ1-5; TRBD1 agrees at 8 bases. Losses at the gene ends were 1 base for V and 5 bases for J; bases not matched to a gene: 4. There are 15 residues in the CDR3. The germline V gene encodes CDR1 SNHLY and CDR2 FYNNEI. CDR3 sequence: CASSEGLQGDQPQHF. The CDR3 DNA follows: TGTGCCAGCAGTGAAGGGTTACAGGGGGATCAGCCCCAGCATTTT.

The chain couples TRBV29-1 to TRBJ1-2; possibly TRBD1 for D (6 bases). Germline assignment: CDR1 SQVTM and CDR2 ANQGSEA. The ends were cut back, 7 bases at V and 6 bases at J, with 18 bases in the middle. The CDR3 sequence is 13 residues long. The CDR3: CSARARGEDGYTF. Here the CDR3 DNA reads TGCAGCGCCCGGGCGAGGGGGGAGGATGGCTACACCTTC.

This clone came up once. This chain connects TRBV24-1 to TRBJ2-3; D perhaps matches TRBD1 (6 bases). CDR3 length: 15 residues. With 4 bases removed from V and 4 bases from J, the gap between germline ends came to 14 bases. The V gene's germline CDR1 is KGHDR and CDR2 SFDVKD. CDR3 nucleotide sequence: TGTGCCACCAGTGACTGGGGGCTGGAGGCAGATACGCAGTATTTT. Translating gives CATSDWGLEADTQYF.

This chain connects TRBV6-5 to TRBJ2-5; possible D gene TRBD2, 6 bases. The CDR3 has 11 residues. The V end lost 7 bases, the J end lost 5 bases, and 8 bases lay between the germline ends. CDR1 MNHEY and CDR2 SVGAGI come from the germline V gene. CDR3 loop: CASTGGETQYF. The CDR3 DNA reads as TGTGCCAGCACCGGAGGGGAGACCCAGTACTTC.

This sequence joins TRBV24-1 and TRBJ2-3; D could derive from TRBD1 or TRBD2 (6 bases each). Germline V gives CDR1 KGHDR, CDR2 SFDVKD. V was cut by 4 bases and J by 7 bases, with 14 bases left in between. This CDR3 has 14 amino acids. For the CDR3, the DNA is TGTGCCACCAGTGACCGGAGGGGGTTCAATACGCAGTATTTT. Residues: CATSDRRGFNTQYF.

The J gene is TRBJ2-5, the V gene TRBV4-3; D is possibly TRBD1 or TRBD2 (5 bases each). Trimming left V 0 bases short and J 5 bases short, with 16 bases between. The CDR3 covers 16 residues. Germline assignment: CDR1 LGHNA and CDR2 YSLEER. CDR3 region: CASSQDKRGKGETQYF. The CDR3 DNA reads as TGCGCCAGCAGCCAAGATAAGAGGGGCAAAGGGGAGACCCAGTACTTC.

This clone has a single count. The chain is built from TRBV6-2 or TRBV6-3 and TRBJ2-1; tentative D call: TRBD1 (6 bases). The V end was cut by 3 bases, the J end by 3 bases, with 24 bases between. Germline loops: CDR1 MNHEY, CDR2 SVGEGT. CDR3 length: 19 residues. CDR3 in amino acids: CASSYVLPDRHRIYNEQFF. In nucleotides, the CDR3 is TGTGCCAGCAGTTATGTACTCCCCGACAGGCACCGGATCTACAATGAGCAGTTCTTC.

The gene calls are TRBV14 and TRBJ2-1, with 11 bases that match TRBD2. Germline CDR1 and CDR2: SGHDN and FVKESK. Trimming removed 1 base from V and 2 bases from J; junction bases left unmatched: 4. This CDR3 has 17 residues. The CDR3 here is CASSQAEGLAAYNEQFF. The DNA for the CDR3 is TGTGCCAGCAGCCAAGCAGAGGGACTAGCGGCCTACAATGAGCAGTTCTTC.

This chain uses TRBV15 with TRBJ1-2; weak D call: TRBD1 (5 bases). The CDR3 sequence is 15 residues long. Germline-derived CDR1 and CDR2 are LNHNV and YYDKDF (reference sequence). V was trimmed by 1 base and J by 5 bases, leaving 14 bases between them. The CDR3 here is CATSRGPGLEYGYTF. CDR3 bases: TGTGCCACCAGCAGAGGCCCAGGGCTTGAGTATGGCTACACCTTC.